This T cell receptor (beta chain) was recorded in a study of T-cell reconstitution after alpha-beta-depleted transplantation in children. This clonotype was picked up many times. The CDR3 spans 15 residues. CDR1 and CDR2 (germline): DFQATT, SNEGSKA (reference sequence). Trimming removed 5 bases at V and 2 bases at J, with 17 bases between. Unique molecular identifiers were incorporated into the prepared TCRbeta library. TCRdb passed the PCR reads through MiXCR, listing each CDR3 protein once. The data show around 600,000 distinct CDR3 sequences, approximately 16% seen once. The sequence derives from a human donor who donated a stem cell graft to a child with acute myeloid leukemia. The source was PBMCs from the stem cell graft donor, collected from the stem cell graft. The chain uses TRBV20-1 and TRBJ2-3; D gene uncertain. CDR3 nucleotides: TGCAGTGCTCATCCACCCCTCGCTTTCACAGATACGCAGTATTTT. Encoded protein: CSAHPPLAFTDTQYF.